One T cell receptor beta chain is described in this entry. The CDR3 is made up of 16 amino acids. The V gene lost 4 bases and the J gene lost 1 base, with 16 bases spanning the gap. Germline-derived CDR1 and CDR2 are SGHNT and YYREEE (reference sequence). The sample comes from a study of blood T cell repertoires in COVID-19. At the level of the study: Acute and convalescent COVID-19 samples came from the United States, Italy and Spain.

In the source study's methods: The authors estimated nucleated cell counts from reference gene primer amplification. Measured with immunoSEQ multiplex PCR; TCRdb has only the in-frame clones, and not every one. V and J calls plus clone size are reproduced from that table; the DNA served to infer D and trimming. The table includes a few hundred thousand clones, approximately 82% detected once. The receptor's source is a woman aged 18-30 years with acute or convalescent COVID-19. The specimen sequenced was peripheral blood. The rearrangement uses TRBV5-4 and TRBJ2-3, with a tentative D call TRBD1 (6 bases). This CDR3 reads CASSPGGGYGTDTQYF. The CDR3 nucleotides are TGTGCCAGCAGCCCTGGGGGCGGCTACGGCACAGATACGCAGTATTTT. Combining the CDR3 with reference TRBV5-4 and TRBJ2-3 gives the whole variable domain ETGVTQSPTHLIKTRGQQVTLRCSSQSGHNTVSWYQQALGQGPQFIFQYYREEENGRGNFPPRFSGLQFPNYSSELNVNALELDDSALYLCASSPGGGYGTDTQYFGPGTRLTVL.